This T cell receptor (beta chain) was found in a study of TIL therapy for anti-PD-1-resistant metastatic lung cancer. About the research overall: Tumor harvest preceded PD-1/PD-L1 blockade, followed by nivolumab treatment. By whole-exome sequencing, median non-synonymous tumor mutation burden was around 1.5 mutations per megabase. Half of patients were current or former smokers. Study results and caveats: Patients were highly selected, enriched for treatment-naive, never-smoker and oncogene-addicted cases.

Germline V gene data show CDR1 as LNHDA and CDR2 as SQIVND (reference sequence). J was trimmed by 2 bases and V by 5 bases; bases with no gene match: 5. This CDR3 region has 14 residues. The libraries were made with immunoSEQ v3. The table came from immunoSEQ multiplex PCR; TCRdb's copy has only in-frame clones and leaves some out. The profile shows some 15,000 clones, about 83% of them singletons. Time point: pre-treatment sample, taken before nivolumab and TIL therapy. Concerning this clone itself: Its antigen is not known.

The TCR was taken from a person between 25 and 80 years old with non-small cell lung cancer. The sample in question was blood, obtained at baseline. The chain employs TRBV19 and TRBJ2-7; the match to TRBD1 covers 8 bases. The CDR3 is CASSGQGATYEQYF. In nucleotides, the CDR3 is TGTGCCAGTAGTGGTCAGGGGGCCACCTACGAGCAGTACTTC.